Below, 9 T cell receptor beta chains from the same sample are listed, as sequenced in a study of Tregs in tolerant kidney transplant recipients. The repertoire was sequenced with immunoSEQ multiplex PCR; TCRdb's copy has only in-frame clones and lacks some. The sample contains over 15,000 clones, nearly 55% of which appear only once. Their recognized antigens are unknown. Recipient PBMCs carried a CFSE label and met irradiated graft donor PBMCs for 6 days before FACS sorting. This material consisted of CD4+ T cells from blood cultured with allogeneic cells, taken before the transplant. The source of these receptors is a human patient who received a combined kidney and bone marrow transplant.

This clone is a singleton in its sample. The V call is TRBV9, the J call TRBJ2-5; TRBD1 matches at 7 bases. Germline CDR1 SGDLS, CDR2 YYNGEE. The CDR3 is made up of 14 amino acids. Unmatched junction bases numbered 4, after V lost 1 base and J lost 4 bases. The CDR3 region is CASSVKGAGETQYF. The CDR3 nucleotides are TGTGCCAGCAGCGTAAAGGGGGCAGGAGAGACCCAGTACTTC.

J is TRBJ1-1 and V is TRBV7-9; TRBD1 agrees at 7 bases. V gave up 0 bases and J gave up 4 bases; unmatched junction bases: 2. CDR1 is SEHNR, CDR2 FQNEAQ, per germline (reference sequence). The CDR3 has 14 amino acids. The CDR3 DNA follows: TGTGCCAGCAGCTTAGCAGGGGGCCCCACTGAAGCTTTCTTT. Translation: CASSLAGGPTEAFF.

This clone is classed as medium-sized. The V and J genes are TRBV28 and TRBJ2-3; D gene unclear. The ends were cut back, 6 bases at V and 6 bases at J, with 19 bases in the middle. The CDR3 loop spans 15 amino acids. From germline, CDR1 is MDHEN and CDR2 SYDVKM. DNA of the CDR3: TGTGCCAGCAGCATTGTGGCGGTCCCGGTCGATACGCAGTATTTT. Its protein product is CASSIVAVPVDTQYF.

The chain has TRBV7-3 and TRBJ2-3, with 16 bases identical to TRBD2. After removal of 1 base from V and 9 bases from J, the junction contained 7 bases not matched to a gene. The CDR3 sequence is 17 residues long. CDR1 is SGHTA and CDR2 is FQGTGA in the germline V gene. The CDR3 DNA sequence: TGTGCCAGCAGCTTAATGGGACTAGCGGGGGGGCCGGGGACGCAGTATTTT. This codes for CASSLMGLAGGPGTQYF. The entire variable domain, with the rest obtained from reference TRBV7-3 and TRBJ2-3, is as follows: GAGVSQTPSNKVTEKGKYVELRCDPISGHTALYWYRQSLGQGPEFLIYFQGTGAADDSGLPNDRFFAVRPEGSVSTLKIQRTERGDSAVYLCASSLMGLAGGPGTQYFGPGTRLTVL.

About this clone: This sample includes further DNA sequences coding for the same CDR3. V gene TRBV30 combines with J gene TRBJ1-1; unclear D gene. CDR3 length: 11 residues. Germline V gene lookup returns CDR1 GTSNPN and CDR2 SVGIG (reference sequence). Trimming left V 0 bases short and J 8 bases short, with 7 bases between. CDR3 residues: CAWSVRSEAFF. For the CDR3, the DNA is TGTGCCTGGAGTGTGAGATCGGAAGCTTTCTTT.

The chain combines TRBV5-1 with TRBJ2-1, with D perhaps matching TRBD2 (7 bases). The V end was cut by 0 bases, the J end by 7 bases, with 20 bases between. Germline lookup yields CDR1 SGHRS and CDR2 YFSETQ. This CDR3 is 17 amino acids long. The CDR3 DNA is TGCGCCAGCAGCTTGGAGGGGGGGACCGCCCTCGGAAATGAGCAGTTCTTC. Protein sequence: CASSLEGGTALGNEQFF.

This clone was seen only a few times. The DNA is left out, because the CDR3 cannot be placed on it with certainty; the CDR3 is given as TCRdb lists it. The chain has TRBV28 and TRBJ1-4; no check of the table's D call, TRBD1, against the DNA was made. The germline CDR1 and CDR2 sequences are MDHEN and SYDVKM. The CDR3 adds up to 11 amino acids, both ends counted. The CDR3 spells CASSFGSGLFF.

This sequence joins TRBV5-1 and TRBJ1-5; a weak D match, TRBD1 (6 bases). The CDR3 is made up of 13 amino acids. Per the germline V gene, CDR1 is SGHRS and CDR2 is YFSETQ. The V and J ends lost 0 bases and 16 bases respectively, with 17 bases between them. CDR3 region: CASSLAGDASLHF. The CDR3 DNA follows: TGCGCCAGCAGCTTGGCAGGGGACGCATCCCTACATTTT.

The J gene is TRBJ1-6, the V gene TRBV19; tentatively, D is TRBD1 (5 bases). The germline V and J ends were trimmed by 4 bases and 9 bases, with 16 bases remaining between them. The germline gives CDR1 LNHDA, CDR2 SQIVND (reference sequence). The CDR3 has 15 amino acids. CDR3 protein: CASSNHWGAASPLHF. DNA of the CDR3: TGTGCCAGTAGTAACCATTGGGGCGCAGCTTCACCCCTCCACTTT.